This TCR beta chain emerged from a study of CD8+ T cells in alopecia areata. Study results and limitations: Shared TCR sequences were less clear between patients than in mice, possibly partly from HLA diversity.

This clone showed up just a few times. As yet, its antigen is unknown. As the sequencing template, cDNA was produced by extracting RNA and reverse transcribing it. Clones were read by immunoSEQ multiplex PCR, and TCRdb kept only the in-frame ones, dropping some. This table holds about 23,000 clones, roughly 50% found once. CDR1 is SQVTM and CDR2 is ANQGSEA in the germline V gene. The CDR3 consists of 16 residues. With 0 bases removed from V and 3 bases from J, the gap between germline ends came to 16 bases. Sequencing used NKG2D-high CD8+ T cells sorted from blood. The chain is built from TRBV29-1 and TRBJ2-3; D tentatively fits TRBD1 or TRBD2 (7 bases each). This sequence was found in a human donor with alopecia areata. The CDR3 here is CSVEDWGEGATDTQYF. CDR3 DNA sequence: TGCAGCGTTGAAGATTGGGGGGAGGGGGCGACAGATACGCAGTATTTT.